Each of the 18 T cell receptor beta chains below was sequenced from the same sample in a study of CD8+CD57+ T cells in acquired aplastic anemia. Genomic DNA provided the template from which TCR beta VDJ and CDR3 profiles were obtained. TCRdb called the reads again in MiXCR, with one record for every CDR3 protein. The sample has about 120,000 distinct CDR3 sequences, 40% seen once. Those patients picked for sequencing had displayed CD8+CD57+ cell expansion on flow cytometry. The specimen sequenced was sorted CD4+, CD8+, or CD8+CD57+ T cells (not recorded which) from PBMCs. Receptors originate from a human donor with aplastic anemia.

This clonotype was observed at least ten times. The CDR3 protein is CASSNRDTTSYEQYF. DNA of the CDR3: TGTGCCAGCAGTAACCGGGACACAACCTCCTACGAGCAGTACTTC. The gene calls are TRBV12-3 or TRBV12-4 and TRBJ2-7, with TRBD1 as a possible D gene (6 bases). The V gene lost 5 bases and the J gene lost 0 bases, with 14 bases spanning the gap. The CDR3 consists of 15 residues.

Only a few counts were recorded for this clonotype. The chain joins TRBV5-4 to TRBJ2-2; tentative D call: TRBD1 (6 bases). CDR1 and CDR2 (germline): SGHNT, YYREEE (reference sequence). CDR3 size: 19 residues. Trimming cost V 2 bases and J 1 base, with 21 bases left between them. CDR3 bases: TGTGCCAGCAGCTTTCTTGTGGACAGTCCAAGTCTGAACACCGGGGAGCTGTTTTTT. It yields the protein CASSFLVDSPSLNTGELFF. The complete variable domain, with remaining parts taken from reference TRBV5-4 and TRBJ2-2, reads ETGVTQSPTHLIKTRGQQVTLRCSSQSGHNTVSWYQQALGQGPQFIFQYYREEENGRGNFPPRFSGLQFPNYSSELNVNALELDDSALYLCASSFLVDSPSLNTGELFFGEGSRLTVL.

The genes are TRBV10-3 and TRBJ2-2; TRBD1 aligns across 10 bases. V shed 7 bases and J 6 bases; nucleotides not matched to a gene: 11. Germline assignment: CDR1 ENHRY and CDR2 SYGVKD. CDR3 length: 16 residues. CDR3 loop: CAITSGTGDNPGELFF. CDR3 nucleotides: TGTGCCATCACTTCCGGGACAGGGGATAACCCCGGGGAGCTGTTTTTT.

In nucleotides, the CDR3 is TGTGCCAGCAGCCGAGACCCTGAAGCTTTCTTT. Translated: CASSRDPEAFF. V usage is TRBV7-8 and J usage is TRBJ1-1, with unresolved D. The V and J ends lost 5 bases and 6 bases respectively, with 7 bases between them. Per germline, CDR1 SGHVS and CDR2 FQNEAQ. The length of the CDR3 is 11 residues.

The sample holds many counts of this clonotype. With a much larger clone just one base away, this may be a read error. This sequence joins TRBV2 and TRBJ2-1; possibly TRBD1 for D (6 bases). Per the germline V gene, CDR1 is SNHLY and CDR2 is FYNNEI. CDR3 length equals 13 residues. This CDR3 reads CAGSGTSYNEQFF. For the CDR3, the DNA is TGTGCCGGCAGTGGGACAAGCTACAATGAGCAGTTCTTC.

V and J are TRBV2 and TRBJ1-5; 7 bases align to TRBD1. CDR3 length: 15 residues. J lost 0 bases, V lost 7 bases, and 6 bases had no gene match. Per the germline V gene, CDR1 is SNHLY and CDR2 is FYNNEI. The CDR3 sequence is CASIRDRRSNQPQHF. DNA for the CDR3: TGTGCCAGCATCCGGGACAGACGTAGCAATCAGCCCCAGCATTTT.

This clonotype showed up many times. This chain connects TRBV2 to TRBJ1-6, with D maybe TRBD1 (5 bases). This CDR3 region has 17 residues. Germline V CDR1 and CDR2: SNHLY, FYNNEI. Trimming removed 0 bases from V and 7 bases from J, with 16 bases in between. The CDR3 nucleotides are TGTGCCAGCAGTGAAGCGCGGGGTCCCCAGGGCAATTCACCCCTCCACTTT. Translating gives CASSEARGPQGNSPLHF.

The chain is built from TRBV10-3 and TRBJ2-3; D assignment may be TRBD1 or TRBD2 (5 bases each). Trimming cost V 6 bases and J 5 bases, with 6 bases left between them. From germline, CDR1 is ENHRY and CDR2 SYGVKD. The CDR3 runs to 11 residues. The CDR3 spells CAIRRGDTQYF. The CDR3, as DNA: TGTGCCATCAGGAGGGGAGATACGCAGTATTTT.

The chain recombines TRBV2 with TRBJ1-1; D uncertain. The CDR3 covers 13 residues. Germline CDR1 SNHLY, CDR2 FYNNEI. V lost 5 bases and J lost 0, with 7 bases in between. The CDR3 DNA is TGTGCCAGCAGTTTAGGCATGAACACTGAAGCTTTCTTT. It encodes CASSLGMNTEAFF.

This clonotype has ten or more counts. This chain connects TRBV5-1 to TRBJ2-5; TRBD1 agrees at 9 bases. There are 16 residues in the CDR3. CDR1 is SGHRS and CDR2 is YFSETQ in the germline V gene. With 0 bases clipped from V and 1 base from J, the junction kept 4 bases outside the gene matches. The CDR3 loop is CASSLDPGQGQETQYF. CDR3 in DNA: TGCGCCAGCAGCTTGGATCCGGGACAGGGCCAAGAGACCCAGTACTTC.

In its sample, this clonotype was seen many times. The rearrangement joins TRBV11-2 to TRBJ1-3; no clear D gene. The CDR3 runs 14 residues. Germline assignment: CDR1 SGHAT and CDR2 FQNNGV. Trimming removed 0 bases from V and 0 bases from J, with 3 bases in between. The CDR3 DNA sequence: TGTGCCAGCAGCTTAGAATCCTCTGGAAACACCATATATTTT. This sequence encodes CASSLESSGNTIYF.

The chain is built from TRBV28 and TRBJ1-2, with D unresolved. Germline assignment: CDR1 MDHEN and CDR2 SYDVKM. V was shortened by 8 bases and J by 8 bases, with 30 bases between the two germline ends. This CDR3 is 17 amino acids long. CDR3 amino acids: CASVTAIRPGLGDGYTF. CDR3 in DNA: TGTGCCAGCGTCACCGCGATAAGACCTGGCCTAGGAGACGGCTACACCTTC.

The chain joins TRBV7-2 to TRBJ2-7; TRBD1 matches 9 bases. Trimming took 5 bases from V and 4 from J; bases not matched to a gene: 9. The V gene's germline CDR1 is SGHTA and CDR2 FQGNSA. CDR3 length equals 15 residues. The CDR3: CASSPQGQGIYEQYF. DNA of the CDR3: TGTGCCAGCAGCCCCCAGGGACAGGGTATATACGAGCAGTACTTC. The full variable domain, with the rest looked up from reference TRBV7-2 and TRBJ2-7, is GAGVSQSPSNKVTEKGKDVELRCDPISGHTALYWYRQSLGQGLEFLIYFQGNSAPDKSGLPSDRFSAERTGGSVSTLTIQRTQQEDSAVYLCASSPQGQGIYEQYFGPGTRLTVT.

Concerning this clonotype: The missing conserved phenylalanine or tryptophan at the end of this CDR3 makes a read error likely. Here the CDR3 reads CATSREGGFSYEQYL. DNA for the CDR3: TGCGCCACCAGCAGAGAGGGGGGCTTCTCCTACGAGCAGTACCTC. V gene TRBV15 combines with J gene TRBJ2-7; D may be TRBD1 or TRBD2 (6 bases each). The germline CDR1 and CDR2 sequences are LNHNV and YYDKDF (reference sequence). This CDR3 contains 15 residues.

The chain joins TRBV12-1 to TRBJ1-3. TRBV12-1 is recorded as a pseudogene. This CDR3 has 19 amino acids. In DNA form, the CDR3 reads TGTGCCAGCAGCTTTAGGTTAACGAGGGTCGGATGTTCTGGAAACACCATATATTTT. Translating gives CASSFRLTRVGCSGNTIYF.

The V and J genes are TRBV28 and TRBJ2-1, with 9 positions matching TRBD2. Trimming at V came to 5 bases and at J to 6 bases, leaving 5 bases not matched to a gene. CDR1 and CDR2 from the germline V gene are MDHEN and SYDVKM. CDR3 length: 14 amino acids. The CDR3, as DNA: TGTGCCAGCAGTCCTACTAGCGGGCCCAATGAGCAGTTCTTC. This encodes CASSPTSGPNEQFF.

The table lists this clonotype with many counts. This chain uses TRBV19 with TRBJ1-2; D is undetermined. V gave up 3 bases and J gave up 8 bases, with 7 bases separating them. The CDR3 is 11 amino acids. CDR1 is LNHDA, CDR2 SQIVND, per germline (reference sequence). The CDR3: CASSIGGGYTF. Written as DNA, the CDR3 is TGTGCCAGTAGTATCGGCGGGGGCTACACCTTC.

The J gene is TRBJ1-2, the V gene TRBV19; D call uncertain. Per germline, CDR1 LNHDA and CDR2 SQIVND (reference sequence). The CDR3 is 14 amino acids. V shed 3 bases and J shed 3 bases, with 11 bases lying between them. The CDR3 nucleotides read TGTGCCAGTAGTATCGGGCCAGATGACTATGGCTACACCTTC. The encoded protein is CASSIGPDDYGYTF. The full variable domain, in which reference TRBV19 and TRBJ1-2 provide the parts outside the CDR3, is DGGITQSPKYLFRKEGQNVTLSCEQNLNHDAMYWYRQDPGQGLRLIYYSQIVNDFQKGDIAEGYSVSREKKESFPLTVTSAQKNPTAFYLCASSIGPDDYGYTFGSGTRLTVV.